The 20 T cell receptor beta chains in this list originate from one sample, sequenced in a study of blood T cell repertoires in COVID-19. The protocol was immunoSEQ multiplex PCR, while the TCRdb copy is restricted to in-frame clones and leaves out a portion. This sample has roughly 210,000 clones, with 80% to 90% found just once. Material: peripheral blood. The receptors derive from a woman aged 80 or older with COVID-19, enrolled during active disease.

The chain uses TRBV7-8 and TRBJ1-5, with D perhaps TRBD1 (5 bases). CDR1 is SGHVS, CDR2 FQNEAQ, per germline. CDR3 length: 16 amino acids. Trimming removed 0 bases from V and 6 bases from J, with 15 bases in between. CDR3 amino acids: CASSLAWGGEGQPQHF. The CDR3, as DNA: TGTGCCAGCAGCTTAGCCTGGGGAGGGGAAGGTCAGCCCCAGCATTTT.

The V call is TRBV10-3, the J call TRBJ2-1; unclear D gene. CDR3 length: 12 amino acids. V was shortened by 4 bases and J by 10 bases, with 11 bases between the two germline ends. Germline V CDR1 and CDR2: ENHRY, SYGVKD. CDR3 protein: CAISVEIGEQFF. The CDR3, as DNA: TGTGCCATCAGTGTCGAAATTGGCGAGCAGTTCTTC.

The J gene is TRBJ1-5, the V gene TRBV6-2 or TRBV6-3; D might be TRBD1 (6 bases). Trimming shortened V by 2 bases and J by 4 bases, and 12 bases separated the two germline ends. Germline V lookup: CDR1 MNHEY, CDR2 SVGEGT. This CDR3 is 15 amino acids long. CDR3 residues: CASSYTTGYNQPQHF. The CDR3 nucleotides read TGTGCCAGCAGTTACACGACAGGATATAATCAGCCCCAGCATTTT.

V is TRBV9 and J is TRBJ2-5; D possibly corresponds to TRBD2 (6 bases). Trimming removed 0 bases from V and 1 base from J, with 10 bases in between. CDR1 is SGDLS and CDR2 is YYNGEE in the germline V gene. CDR3 length: 15 residues. Written as DNA, the CDR3 is TGTGCCAGCAGCGTAGGGGCGGGGACCCAAGAGACCCAGTACTTC. It codes for CASSVGAGTQETQYF. Variable domain in full (rest from reference TRBV9 and TRBJ2-5): DSGVTQTPKHLITATGQRVTLRCSPRSGDLSVYWYQQSLDQGLQFLIQYYNGEERAKGNILERFSAQQFPDLHSELNLSSLELGDSALYFCASSVGAGTQETQYFGPGTRLLVL.

The gene calls are TRBV5-1 and TRBJ1-2; D unclear. The CDR3 extends over 14 amino acids. The V end was cut by 0 bases, the J end by 8 bases, with 14 bases between. Germline V gene sequence: CDR1 SGHRS, CDR2 YFSETQ. The CDR3 loop is CASSLEAGAAGYTF. CDR3 in DNA: TGCGCCAGCAGCTTGGAGGCGGGAGCGGCCGGCTACACCTTC.

The gene calls are TRBV2 and TRBJ1-1, with 10 bases lining up with TRBD1. Germline V gene data show CDR1 as SNHLY and CDR2 as FYNNEI. Losses at the gene ends were 6 bases for V and 6 bases for J; bases not matched to a gene: 7. The CDR3 extends over 14 amino acids. The CDR3 loop is CASSRGQGGSEAFF. In nucleotides, the CDR3 is TGTGCCAGCAGCCGCGGACAGGGGGGGTCTGAAGCTTTCTTT.

This chain links TRBV18 with TRBJ2-2; 7 nucleotides match TRBD2. The V and J ends lost 6 bases and 5 bases, in that order; junction bases with no gene match: 9. The germline CDR1 and CDR2 sequences are KGHSH and LQKENI. This CDR3 spans 15 amino acids. The CDR3 here is CASSPVAGETGELFF. CDR3 DNA: TGTGCCAGCTCCCCCGTCGCGGGGGAGACCGGGGAGCTGTTTTTT.

The rearrangement joins TRBV5-6 to TRBJ2-1; D is perhaps TRBD1 (5 bases). V was cut by 3 bases and J by 4 bases, with 17 bases left in between. There are 16 residues in the CDR3. Germline lookup yields CDR1 SGHDT and CDR2 YYEEEE. CDR3: CASSSWWRWTYNEQFF. CDR3 DNA: TGTGCCAGCAGCTCTTGGTGGCGGTGGACATACAATGAGCAGTTCTTC.

This clone was seen just once. The J gene is TRBJ2-7, the V gene TRBV19; D perhaps matches TRBD2 (6 bases). Germline CDR1 is LNHDA and CDR2 is SQIVND (reference sequence). This CDR3 contains 15 residues. V was clipped by 3 bases and J by 6 bases, with 18 bases between them. The CDR3 bases are TGTGCCAGTAGTATTTTCGGAAGCGGGTCAGGCGAGCAGTACTTC. Protein sequence: CASSIFGSGSGEQYF.

The V and J genes are TRBV6-1 and TRBJ1-5; D remains unclear. CDR3 length: 13 residues. V shed 3 bases and J shed 6 bases, with 9 bases lying between them. Looked up from germline, CDR1 is MNHNS and CDR2 is SASEGT. The CDR3 loop is CASSETSLQPQHF. Written as DNA, the CDR3 is TGTGCCAGCAGTGAGACTAGCCTTCAGCCCCAGCATTTT.

V gene TRBV28 combines with J gene TRBJ2-7; D call uncertain. The CDR3 is 14 residues long. From germline, CDR1 is MDHEN and CDR2 SYDVKM. Deletions cut 3 bases from V and 5 bases from J, with 14 bases between. In DNA, the CDR3 is TGTGCCAGCAGTTTTATGGTCAGGCTGCACGAGCAGTACTTC. As protein: CASSFMVRLHEQYF.

The J gene is TRBJ1-1, the V gene TRBV30; D is perhaps TRBD1 (6 bases). This CDR3 is 13 amino acids long. The germline V gene has CDR1 GTSNPN and CDR2 SVGIG (reference sequence). The V end was cut by 2 bases, the J end by 1 base, with 8 bases between. The CDR3 coding sequence is TGTGCCTGGAGTCCACAGGGGAACACTGAAGCTTTCTTT. Amino acids: CAWSPQGNTEAFF. Full variable domain (remainder filled in from reference TRBV30 and TRBJ1-1): SQTIHQWPATLVQPVGSPLSLECTVEGTSNPNLYWYRQAAGRGLQLLFYSVGIGQISSEVPQNLSASRPQDRQFILSSKKLLLSDSGFYLCAWSPQGNTEAFFGQGTRLTVV.

The V gene is TRBV2, the J gene TRBJ1-1; D gene ambiguous. Per the germline V gene, CDR1 is SNHLY and CDR2 is FYNNEI. Trimming shortened V by 7 bases and J by 6 bases, and 12 bases separated the two germline ends. This CDR3 comprises 12 residues. CDR3 in amino acids: CASTREGAEAFF. As DNA, the CDR3 is TGTGCCAGCACCCGGGAGGGCGCTGAAGCTTTCTTT.

The chain is built from TRBV28 and TRBJ1-1; 11 nucleotides match TRBD1. The length of the CDR3 is 13 residues. Germline CDR1 is MDHEN and CDR2 is SYDVKM. The trim removed 11 bases at V and 4 bases at J, leaving 6 bases unmatched. The CDR3 DNA sequence: TGTGCCTCCCACGGACAGGGGGCCACTGAAGCTTTCTTT. Translating it yields CASHGQGATEAFF.

The chain is built from TRBV4-2 and TRBJ2-3; D unresolved. The germline gives CDR1 LGHNA, CDR2 YNFKEQ. The CDR3 is made up of 15 amino acids. The V end was cut by 0 bases, the J end by 2 bases, with 9 bases between. The CDR3 loop is CASSQDFTTTDTQYF. CDR3 nucleotides: TGTGCCAGCAGCCAAGATTTCACAACCACAGATACGCAGTATTTT.

This clone came up once. The chain has TRBV6-5 and TRBJ2-7; D remains ambiguous. Trimming pared 6 bases from V and 3 bases from J, leaving 3 bases between. Germline-derived CDR1 and CDR2 are MNHEY and SVGAGI. The CDR3 loop spans 10 amino acids. The CDR3 DNA reads as TGTGCCAGCAGCAACTACGAGCAGTACTTC. Protein sequence: CASSNYEQYF.

The V gene is TRBV18, the J gene TRBJ1-3; 7 bases match TRBD1. The germline V gene encodes CDR1 KGHSH and CDR2 LQKENI. With 5 bases clipped from V and 4 bases from J, the junction kept 8 bases outside the gene matches. The CDR3 extends over 15 amino acids. Written as DNA, the CDR3 is TGTGCCAGCTCAAAAACAGGGGCTGGAGGAAACACCATATATTTT. Residues: CASSKTGAGGNTIYF.

The chain employs TRBV30 and TRBJ2-5; D remains unclear. Germline V gives CDR1 GTSNPN, CDR2 SVGIG (reference sequence). CDR3 length: 13 residues. The germline V and J ends were trimmed by 0 bases and 1 base, with 6 bases remaining between them. CDR3 protein: CAWSVLSQETQYF. The CDR3 DNA reads as TGTGCCTGGAGTGTGCTCAGCCAAGAGACCCAGTACTTC. Variable domain in full (rest from reference TRBV30 and TRBJ2-5): SQTIHQWPATLVQPVGSPLSLECTVEGTSNPNLYWYRQAAGRGLQLLFYSVGIGQISSEVPQNLSASRPQDRQFILSSKKLLLSDSGFYLCAWSVLSQETQYFGPGTRLLVL.

The chain recombines TRBV3-1 (or the pseudogene TRBV3-2) with TRBJ1-1; 9 positions agree with TRBD1. V trimming: 3 bases; J trimming: 2 bases; junction bases outside the gene matches: 4. This CDR3 has 15 residues. CDR1 is LGHDT and CDR2 is YNNKEL in the germline V gene (reference sequence). CDR3 sequence (DNA): TGTGCCAGCAGCCAGCCGGGACAGGGAAACACTGAAGCTTTCTTT. Its protein is CASSQPGQGNTEAFF.

In its sample, this clone was seen once. The chain is built from TRBV5-6 and TRBJ2-1; tentative D call: TRBD1 (6 bases). The CDR3 runs to 15 residues. Deletions cut 3 bases from V and 10 bases from J, with 20 bases between. The germline CDR1 and CDR2 sequences are SGHDT and YYEEEE. The CDR3 sequence is CASSYLQGAPPEQFF. CDR3 bases: TGTGCCAGCAGCTATCTACAGGGAGCGCCCCCCGAGCAGTTCTTC.